This TCR beta chain stems from a study of cytomegalovirus exposure and HLA in healthy donors. Findings and caveats of the study: Being productive about 90% or about 30% of the time was typical of most TCR beta V segments in an earlier analysis. Associated with cytomegalovirus, according to the listing, were around 170 TCR beta chains. Later on, a genetic analysis was performed. It linked a missense variant in DCLRE1C with V- and J-gene trimming of TCR beta.

The PCR contained 60 Vbeta and 13 Jbeta primers. Clones were read by immunoSEQ multiplex PCR, and TCRdb kept only the in-frame ones, dropping some. The sample carries under 200,000 clones, about 80% recorded once. Donors were ostensibly healthy at sampling, although undocumented immune exposures were probable. Note on this clone: Antigen unknown.

V gave up 2 bases and J gave up 0 bases, with 9 bases separating them. The CDR3 has 15 amino acids. Per germline, CDR1 SGHAT and CDR2 FQNNGV. The sequence was obtained from a woman aged 18-29 years in good health and CMV-seropositive. The sequenced sample was PBMCs. The chain has TRBV11-2 and TRBJ2-3; D gene unclear. CDR3 residues: CASSLYHGSTDTQYF. The CDR3 DNA sequence: TGTGCCAGCAGCTTATATCACGGGAGCACAGATACGCAGTATTTT.